These 25 T cell receptor beta chains share one sample of origin, sequenced in a study of blood T cell repertoires in COVID-19 (dated by TCRdb to about 2020). Libraries were made using the immunoSEQ multiplex PCR assay. As stored in TCRdb, this immuneACCESS dataset retains in-frame rearrangements with V and J assigned. A fraction of the clones does not appear; measured against another copy, unresolved V genes explain less than half of the discrepancy, and the remainder lacks a known reason. Recorded for this sample are some 130,000 clones; roughly 69% of them occurred a single time. Around 2% of the sample is held by the ten biggest clonotypes. Sequencing input: peripheral blood. Receptors were obtained from a woman aged 70-85 years with acute or convalescent COVID-19.

This clone was detected a few times. The chain is built from TRBV6-6 and TRBJ1-6, with a weak D call TRBD1 (6 bases). Trimming pared 7 bases from V and 7 bases from J, leaving 14 bases between. The length of the CDR3 is 14 residues. Germline V CDR1 and CDR2: MNHNY, SVGAGI (reference sequence). The CDR3 DNA is TGTGCCAGCATGGCAGGGGATGGAAATTCACCCCTCCACTTT. Translation gives CASMAGDGNSPLHF.

The chain couples TRBV5-3 to TRBJ2-1; 7 nucleotides align to TRBD2. TRBV5-3 is marked as an open reading frame, function uncertain. The CDR3 is made up of 17 amino acids. Trimming cost V 2 bases and J 8 bases; bases outside gene matches: 16. CDR3 in DNA: TGTGCCAGAAGCTTCTTTCCTTGGCGGGGGTTGGACGATGAGCAGTTCTTC. It codes for CARSFFPWRGLDDEQFF.

This chain joins TRBV13 and TRBJ2-1; TRBD2 matches 11 bases. V lost 10 bases to trimming and J lost 4 bases; unmatched junction nucleotides: 12. The length of the CDR3 is 16 residues. The germline V gene encodes CDR1 PRHDT and CDR2 FYEKMQ (reference sequence). The CDR3 DNA reads TGTGCCACCCAGTCCCGCGGGACTAGCGGTTACAATGAGCAGTTCTTC. Residues: CATQSRGTSGYNEQFF.

V is TRBV6-5 and J is TRBJ2-7; the match to TRBD2 covers 10 bases. The CDR3 consists of 15 residues. Per germline, CDR1 MNHEY and CDR2 SVGAGI. The J segment lost 3 bases and the V segment lost 0 bases, leaving 2 bases of the junction unmatched. This CDR3 is CASSYSAGGYYEQYF. The CDR3, as DNA: TGTGCCAGCAGTTACTCAGCGGGAGGGTACTACGAGCAGTACTTC.

V gene TRBV3-1 (or the pseudogene TRBV3-2) combines with J gene TRBJ2-7, with D possibly TRBD2 on 5 matching bases. The germline V gene encodes CDR1 LGHDT and CDR2 YNNKEL (reference sequence). The CDR3 contains 15 residues. Trimming took 0 bases from V and 3 from J, leaving 12 bases between them. The CDR3 reads CASSQDRVRDYEQYF. For the CDR3, the DNA is TGTGCCAGCAGCCAAGATAGGGTTCGGGACTACGAGCAGTACTTC.

The gene calls are TRBV5-1 and TRBJ2-1; TRBD2 matches at 8 bases. V gave up 4 bases and J gave up 4 bases; unmatched junction bases: 7. Germline V gives CDR1 SGHRS, CDR2 YFSETQ. The CDR3 covers 15 residues. For the CDR3, the DNA is TGCGCCAGCAGCGTCCCTAGCGGGCCTTACAATGAGCAGTTCTTC. Translated: CASSVPSGPYNEQFF.

The V call is TRBV11-2, the J call TRBJ2-1; 7 nucleotides agree with TRBD2. Germline values: CDR1 SGHAT, CDR2 FQNNGV. This CDR3 spans 13 amino acids. The junction had 7 bases not matched to a gene; V was cut back by 4 bases and J by 10 bases. The CDR3 DNA follows: TGTGCCAGCAGCTCCGGGGAGGGCCGAGAGCAGTTCTTC. Amino acid sequence: CASSSGEGREQFF.

CDR3 residues: CSVSWDSKSQYF. The CDR3 region has the DNA TGCAGCGTTTCATGGGACTCAAAATCACAGTACTTC. This chain connects TRBV29-1 to TRBJ2-7; D perhaps matches TRBD2 (6 bases). This CDR3 comprises 12 residues. Per germline, CDR1 SQVTM and CDR2 ANQGSEA. The ends were cut back, 5 bases at V and 10 bases at J, with 18 bases in the middle.

The gene calls are TRBV18 and TRBJ2-2, with D tentatively TRBD1 (6 bases). V lost 4 bases to trimming and J lost 4 bases, with 16 bases between them. Germline V CDR1 and CDR2: KGHSH, LQKENI. The CDR3 runs to 16 residues. The CDR3 loop reads CASSLLQGLSTGELFF. The CDR3 DNA reads as TGTGCCAGCTCACTATTACAGGGATTGAGCACCGGGGAGCTGTTTTTT.

This clone rates as medium-sized. This sequence joins TRBV19 and TRBJ2-2; TRBD2 matches 7 bases. With 2 bases clipped from V and 1 base from J, the junction kept 19 bases outside the gene matches. The CDR3 has 21 residues. From germline, CDR1 is LNHDA and CDR2 SQIVND (reference sequence). CDR3 nucleotide sequence: TGTGCCAGTAGTATACTCTCCCCCTTTGCGGCGGCGGGAGTGAACACCGGGGAGCTGTTTTTT. The encoded protein is CASSILSPFAAAGVNTGELFF.

This clone came up a few times. The V gene is TRBV7-9, the J gene TRBJ1-1; possibly TRBD1 for D (6 bases). V shed 2 bases and J shed 2 bases, with 15 bases lying between them. The CDR3 length is 16 residues. The germline V gene encodes CDR1 SEHNR and CDR2 FQNEAQ (reference sequence). In DNA form, the CDR3 reads TGTGCCAGCAGCTTATCCCCAGGGGCTATCAACACTGAAGCTTTCTTT. Amino acid sequence: CASSLSPGAINTEAFF.

The chain recombines TRBV4-1 with TRBJ2-2, with a tentative D call TRBD2 (6 bases). Germline loops: CDR1 MGHRA, CDR2 YSYEKL. Trimming left V 0 bases short and J 8 bases short, with 19 bases between. This CDR3 is 17 amino acids long. Here the CDR3 DNA reads TGCGCCAGCAGCCAAGATAGGGGAACTAGCTTTCCGGGGGAGCTGTTTTTT. This translates into CASSQDRGTSFPGELFF.

This clone was seen more than once but under ten times. V and J are TRBV28 and TRBJ1-5; D gene ambiguous. Germline CDR1 and CDR2: MDHEN and SYDVKM. V was shortened by 6 bases and J by 4 bases, with 10 bases between the two germline ends. The CDR3 spans 13 residues. The CDR3 loop is CASRAVKNQPQHF. DNA of the CDR3: TGTGCCAGCAGGGCGGTAAAAAATCAGCCCCAGCATTTT.

The CDR3 reads CASSMSLQREGFIYEQYF. The DNA of the CDR3 is TGTGCCAGTAGTATGTCTCTCCAGAGGGAGGGTTTCATCTACGAGCAGTACTTC. This chain links TRBV19 with TRBJ2-7; 7 bases are shared with TRBD2. Per the germline V gene, CDR1 is LNHDA and CDR2 is SQIVND (reference sequence). CDR3 length: 18 residues. V gave up 3 bases and J gave up 3 bases; unmatched junction bases: 17.

In its sample, this clone was seen a few times. The chain carries TRBV25-1 and TRBJ2-7; 10 bases align to TRBD2. V lost 1 base and J lost 4; bases outside the gene matches: 7. The CDR3 sequence is 16 residues long. Germline V lookup: CDR1 MGHDK, CDR2 SYGVNS. For the CDR3, the DNA is TGTGCCAGCAGTGAATCGGAGCGGGAGGGGCGTTACGAGCAGTACTTC. This translates into CASSESEREGRYEQYF.

The chain uses TRBV11-2 and TRBJ2-5; maybe TRBD2 (6 bases). The CDR3 is 14 residues long. Germline values: CDR1 SGHAT, CDR2 FQNNGV. V was clipped by 1 base and J by 4 bases, with 10 bases between them. CDR3 DNA: TGTGCCAGCAGCTTAGTACTAGCTCGAGAGACCCAGTACTTC. Translated, it gives CASSLVLARETQYF.

This chain uses TRBV9 with TRBJ1-1; D is ambiguous. V dropped 4 bases and J dropped 4 bases, with 11 bases sitting between them. Per the germline V gene, CDR1 is SGDLS and CDR2 is YYNGEE. CDR3 length: 13 amino acids. CDR3 nucleotide sequence: TGTGCCAGCAGCTATTCGGCGGGCACTGAAGCTTTCTTT. Its translation: CASSYSAGTEAFF.

CDR3 in DNA: TGTGCCAGCAGTCTGGGTAGCGGGAGGCTCGCCGAGCAGTACTTC. Protein sequence: CASSLGSGRLAEQYF. J is TRBJ2-7 and V is TRBV28, with 10 bases matching TRBD2. Germline V lookup: CDR1 MDHEN, CDR2 SYDVKM. The V segment lost 5 bases and the J segment 6 bases; nucleotides outside the gene matches: 10. There are 15 residues in the CDR3. The whole variable domain, filled in from reference TRBV28 and TRBJ2-7, reads DVKVTQSSRYLVKRTGEKVFLECVQDMDHENMFWYRQDPGLGLRLIYFSYDVKMKEKGDIPEGYSVSREKKERFSLILESASTNQTSMYLCASSLGSGRLAEQYFGPGTRLTVT.

The J gene is TRBJ1-4, the V gene TRBV18; 9 nucleotides match TRBD1. The ends lost 4 bases at V and 7 bases at J; junction bases unmatched: 4. There are 14 residues in the CDR3. The germline gives CDR1 KGHSH, CDR2 LQKENI. This CDR3 is CASSQDRGSEKLFF. Here the CDR3 DNA reads TGTGCCAGCTCACAGGACAGGGGAAGTGAAAAACTGTTTTTT.

This chain joins TRBV6-5 and TRBJ2-7; 7 bases map to TRBD2. The CDR3 runs to 14 residues. The V gene's germline CDR1 is MNHEY and CDR2 SVGAGI. V shed 7 bases and J 3 bases; nucleotides not matched to a gene: 9. CDR3 sequence reads: CASTTPGGFYEQYF. The DNA for the CDR3 is TGTGCCAGCACCACTCCCGGGGGGTTCTACGAGCAGTACTTC.

A word on this clone: Other nucleotide sequences in the sample specify the same CDR3. The chain is built from TRBV5-6 and TRBJ1-5; D uncertain. CDR1 is SGHDT and CDR2 is YYEEEE in the germline V gene. V was cut by 4 bases and J by 4 bases, with 12 bases left in between. The CDR3 has 14 residues. CDR3 sequence: CASSLGRGNQPQHF. The CDR3 coding sequence is TGTGCCAGCAGCCTAGGTCGAGGGAATCAGCCCCAGCATTTT.

The chain has TRBV5-1 and TRBJ2-7, with a possible D match to TRBD1 (6 bases). CDR1 SGHRS and CDR2 YFSETQ come from the germline V gene. Trimming stripped 3 bases from V and 2 bases from J, with 15 bases between. This CDR3 has 15 residues. The CDR3, as DNA: TGCGCCAGCAGCTCGGTTACCGGACAGACCTACGAGCAGTACTTC. Residues: CASSSVTGQTYEQYF.

With respect to this clone: Relative to the germline gene, one junction end is altered; a read error may explain this. The chain recombines TRBV14 with TRBJ2-2, with D perhaps matching TRBD2 (5 bases). This CDR3 has 13 residues. CDR1 is SGHDN and CDR2 is FVKESK in the germline V gene. CDR3 nucleotide sequence: TGTGCCAGCAGCCAAGACAGGAGAAAGGGAGCTGTTTTT. It codes for CASSQDRRKGAVF.

V usage is TRBV4-1 and J usage is TRBJ2-3; the match to TRBD2 covers 8 bases. The length of the CDR3 is 15 residues. V lost 0 bases to trimming and J lost 5 bases; unmatched junction nucleotides: 4. Per the germline V gene, CDR1 is MGHRA and CDR2 is YSYEKL. The CDR3 protein is CASSQEKREQDTQYF. DNA of the CDR3: TGCGCCAGCAGCCAAGAGAAGCGGGAGCAAGATACGCAGTATTTT.

V usage is TRBV30 and J usage is TRBJ1-1; D remains ambiguous. The CDR3 sequence is 17 residues long. CDR1 and CDR2 from the germline V gene are GTSNPN and SVGIG (reference sequence). V was trimmed by 0 bases and J by 1 base, leaving 18 bases between them. CDR3 loop: CAWSVRSAGHPNTEAFF. The CDR3 DNA follows: TGTGCCTGGAGTGTAAGGTCCGCGGGCCACCCGAACACTGAAGCTTTCTTT.